This is a list of T cell receptor beta chains from one sample in a study of OX40 agonist ivuxolimab in advanced cancers. TCRdb's table, derived via immunoSEQ multiplex PCR, lists solely in-frame clones and lacks some. The table lists 15,000 or so clones, roughly 89% of them singletons. Sequencing was performed on CD4+ or CD8+ T cells sorted from blood, taken in a trial of the OX40 agonist ivuxolimab. These receptor sequences come from an adult with an advanced solid tumor such as melanoma, head and neck, liver or kidney cancer. CDR3s include the opening cysteine and the closing phenylalanine or tryptophan. The D gene is left open where the match is weak. Not every row has a clone size; where given, it reads once, few, many or a size class.

>TRBV7-2|NA|NA|TRBJ2-7
TGTGCCAGCAGCTTAGGGCTAGCTGACGAGCAGTACTTC
CASSLGLADEQYF
>TRBV6-6|NA|once|TRBJ1-1
TGTGCCAGCAACCCCCATGACGGCATGAACACTGAAGCTTTCTTT
CASNPHDGMNTEAFF
>TRBV6-6|NA|NA|TRBJ1-2
TGTGCCAGCACGGGAGGGGATGGCTACACCTTC
CASTGGDGYTF
>TRBV28|NA|few|TRBJ1-1
TGTGCCAGCAGAAATCCGTACACTGAAGCTTTCTTT
CASRNPYTEAFF
>TRBV27|NA|NA|TRBJ2-7
TGTGCCAGCAGCCCAGGGCCCCACTACGAGCAGTACTTC
CASSPGPHYEQYF
>TRBV14|NA|NA|TRBJ2-1
TGTGCCAGCAGCCAATTGGTCGCTATCCCCGTCAATGAGCAGTTCTTC
CASSQLVAIPVNEQFF
>TRBV11-2|NA|NA|TRBJ2-1
TGTGCCAGCAGCTTATTAAGCGGGTCCTACAATGAGCAGTTCTTC
CASSLLSGSYNEQFF
>TRBV29-1|TRBD2|NA|TRBJ2-5
TGCAGCGTTGAAGTTTGGTTAGCGGGAGTCCAAGAGACCCAGTACTTC
CSVEVWLAGVQETQYF
>TRBV11-2|NA|once|TRBJ2-1
TGTGCCAGCAGCTCCGAAGGTTACGAGCAGTTCTTC
CASSSEGYEQFF
>TRBV27|TRBD1|once|TRBJ2-7
TGTGCCAGCAGTAGTGACAGGGTGGTCTACGAGCAGTACTTC
CASSSDRVVYEQYF
>TRBV29-1|NA|once|TRBJ1-2
TGCAGCGTCCCCGAGGGGCTGAACTATGGCTACACCTTC
CSVPEGLNYGYTF
>TRBV28|TRBD1|once|TRBJ1-5
TGTGCCAGCGACAGGGTTGATCAGCCCCAGCATTTT
CASDRVDQPQHF
>TRBV29-1|NA|NA|TRBJ2-7
TGCAGCGTTGAAAGTAGGACCCCCCACGAGCAGTACTTC
CSVESRTPHEQYF
>TRBV5-4|NA|NA|TRBJ2-7
TGTGCCACTACGGTGGGGGACGGCGAGCAGTACTTC
CATTVGDGEQYF
>TRBV2|NA|NA|TRBJ2-6
TGTGCCAGAAAACCAGGAGTCTCTGGGGCCAACGTCCTGACTTTC
CARKPGVSGANVLTF
>TRBV29-1|TRBD2|NA|TRBJ2-7
TGCAGCGTCGGAGGGGGTAGCGGGAGTAACGGGGCCTTCGGAGGCGAGCAGTACTTC
CSVGGGSGSNGAFGGEQYF
>TRBV5-6|NA|NA|TRBJ2-5
TGTGCCAGCAGCTTTCGGGCGGGAAGGGAGACCCAGTACTTC
CASSFRAGRETQYF
>TRBV5-6|NA|NA|TRBJ2-1
TGTGCCAGCAGCTTACAGGCGATCATCTACAATGAGCAGTTCTTC
CASSLQAIIYNEQFF
>TRBV5-4|NA|NA|TRBJ2-2
TGTGCCAGCAGCTTGTTTTTATCAAACACCGGGGAGCTGTTTTTT
CASSLFLSNTGELFF
>TRBV28|NA|once|TRBJ2-1
TGTGCCAGCAGTTTCCGGGGAGCCTACAATGAGCAGTTCTTC
CASSFRGAYNEQFF
>TRBV5-1|NA|NA|TRBJ2-7
TGCGCCAGCAGCTTGGCATCAGGACCTTCCGAGCAGTACTTC
CASSLASGPSEQYF
>TRBV19|NA|NA|TRBJ1-2
TGTGCCAGTAGTCCGGAGGGAACCCCCCTCTATGGCTACACCTTC
CASSPEGTPLYGYTF
>TRBV9|NA|NA|TRBJ2-3
TGTGCCAGCACTTCAGGTGGCTCCACAGATACGCAGTATTTT
CASTSGGSTDTQYF
>TRBV9|TRBD2|once|TRBJ2-1
TGTGCCAGCAGCGTAGGAAAGCGGGAGGTCCCATACAATGAGCAGTTCTTC
CASSVGKREVPYNEQFF
>TRBV9|NA|NA|TRBJ2-7
TGTGCCAGCAGCGTAGCTTCCAGCGGAAGCTCCTACGAGCAGTACTTC
CASSVASSGSSYEQYF
>TRBV7-3|NA|once|TRBJ2-7
TGTGCCAGCAGCTTAACGGCCGGCCCCCTTTACGAGCAGTACTTC
CASSLTAGPLYEQYF
>TRBV9|TRBD2|NA|TRBJ2-1
TGTGCCAGCAGCGTAAATTTGGCGGGAGGTGGGAATGAGCAGTTCTTC
CASSVNLAGGGNEQFF
>TRBV6-5|NA|NA|TRBJ2-1
TGTGCCAGCAGCCCACCTTCCTACAATGAGCAGTTCTTC
CASSPPSYNEQFF
>TRBV10-1|TRBD2|NA|TRBJ2-1
TGCGCCAGCAGCCACCGACTAGCGGGAGGGCCAGGGAATGAGCAGTTCTTC
CASSHRLAGGPGNEQFF
>TRBV10-3|TRBD2|NA|TRBJ2-1
TGTGCCATCAGGGAACCTAGCGGGATCAGTGTCCATGAGCAGTTCTTC
CAIREPSGISVHEQFF
>TRBV5-1|NA|NA|TRBJ1-1
TGCGCCAGCAGCTTGGCCGGGACGTTGCTCTTT
CASSLAGTLLF
>TRBV5-1|TRBD1|NA|TRBJ1-2
TGCGCCAGCAGACAGGGACAGGGAGGGCTTTCGGACTATGGCTACACCTTC
CASRQGQGGLSDYGYTF
>TRBV6-1|NA|NA|TRBJ1-3
TGTGCCAGCAGTGGTCAGGTCGTGGCTGGAAACACCATATATTTT
CASSGQVVAGNTIYF
>TRBV23-1|NA|NA|TRBJ2-2
TGCGCCAGCAGTCCACCTGGGGACACCGGGGAGCTGTTTTTT
CASSPPGDTGELFF
>TRBV2|TRBD2|NA|TRBJ2-7
TGTGCCGGCTTAGGGGCGGGAGGGTACGAGCAGTACTTC
CAGLGAGGYEQYF
>TRBV7-9|NA|NA|TRBJ2-7
TGTGCCAGCAGCTTAGGCACTAACGAGCAGTACTTC
CASSLGTNEQYF
>TRBV19|NA|NA|TRBJ2-2
TGTGCCATCCGGTCAGGGAGCGCCGGGGAGCTGTTTTTT
CAIRSGSAGELFF
>TRBV7-6|NA|NA|TRBJ1-1
TGTGCCAGCGGGATGAACACTGAAGCTTTCTTT
CASGMNTEAFF
>TRBV9|NA|NA|TRBJ2-7
TGTGCCAGCAGCGTAGCCGGAGGGCCTGGCTACGAGCAGTACTTC
CASSVAGGPGYEQYF
>TRBV29-1|TRBD2|NA|TRBJ2-1
TGCAGCGTCGCCGGGACTAGCGGAATTTATTACAATGAGCAGTTCTTC
CSVAGTSGIYYNEQFF
>TRBV9|TRBD1|NA|TRBJ1-1
TGTGCCAGCAGCGTCCTGACAGGGTCGGGCACTGAAGCTTTCTTT
CASSVLTGSGTEAFF
>TRBV7-2|NA|NA|TRBJ2-7
TGTGCCAGCAGCTTTAGGGGTTCCTACGAGCAGTACTTC
CASSFRGSYEQYF
>TRBV11-3|NA|NA|TRBJ2-7
TGTGCCAGCAGCCTAGGGGGGTCCTACGAGCAGTACTTC
CASSLGGSYEQYF
>TRBV19|TRBD1|NA|TRBJ1-2
TGTGCCAGTAGTAGCCAACAGGGGAACTATGGCTACACCTTC
CASSSQQGNYGYTF
>TRBV11-2|NA|NA|TRBJ2-7
TGTGCCAGCAGCTTCGGGACGCCCATTTACGAGCAGTACTTC
CASSFGTPIYEQYF
>TRBV7-6|TRBD2|NA|TRBJ2-1
TGTGCCAGCAGCTTAGACCTATCGGGACTAGGCCCCCATGAGCAGTTCTTC
CASSLDLSGLGPHEQFF
>TRBV27|NA|NA|TRBJ2-3
TGTGCCAGCAGTCCCCGCGGGACACGCGGGGCAGATACGCAGTATTTT
CASSPRGTRGADTQYF
>TRBV6-5|NA|NA|TRBJ2-1
TGTGCCAGCAGTCCGGGACTCACCTACAATGAGCAGTTCTTC
CASSPGLTYNEQFF